Shown below are 8 T cell receptor beta chains from a single sample sequenced in a study of identical twins. TCRdb recomputed calls from the 5' RACE reads with MiXCR, one row per CDR3 protein. The data contain roughly 350,000 distinct CDR3 sequences, roughly an eighth of them seen just once; the ten biggest clones take up roughly 7.8%. A further study also used this sample, focusing on yellow fever vaccine responses in identical twins.

The material sequenced was CD8+ T cells sorted from blood. These receptors all come from a young woman in good health.

This clonotype was seen more than once but under ten times. J is TRBJ2-1 and V is TRBV9; 7 positions match TRBD1. J was trimmed by 2 bases and V by 0 bases; bases with no gene match: 14. This CDR3 region has 19 residues. Germline V CDR1 and CDR2: SGDLS, YYNGEE. CDR3 protein: CASSVDPLGQEIPYNEQFF. The CDR3 bases are TGTGCCAGCAGCGTAGATCCCCTAGGACAGGAGATACCCTACAATGAGCAGTTCTTC. Complete variable domain (other parts from reference TRBV9 and TRBJ2-1): DSGVTQTPKHLITATGQRVTLRCSPRSGDLSVYWYQQSLDQGLQFLIQYYNGEERAKGNILERFSAQQFPDLHSELNLSSLELGDSALYFCASSVDPLGQEIPYNEQFFGPGTRLTVL.

V and J are TRBV6-4 and TRBJ2-1; D is tentatively TRBD1 or TRBD2 (5 bases each). The CDR3 covers 15 residues. Looked up from germline, CDR1 is MRHNA and CDR2 is SNTAGT. V was pared by 6 bases and J by 0 bases, with 12 bases between. For the CDR3, the DNA is TGTGCCAGCAGCCGGGACCCCAGCTCCTACAATGAGCAGTTCTTC. Translated, it gives CASSRDPSSYNEQFF.

This clonotype has at least ten counts. V is TRBV12-3 or TRBV12-4 and J is TRBJ2-1, with TRBD2 matching over 11 bases. J gave up 15 bases and V 8 bases, and 12 bases lay outside the gene matches. The CDR3 contains 13 residues. The CDR3 here is CASGPGVAGGPFF. The CDR3 DNA sequence: TGTGCCAGCGGACCCGGGGTAGCGGGAGGGCCGTTCTTC.

This clonotype was detected a few times. In nucleotides, the CDR3 is TGTGCCAGCAGCCAAGTAGAACGTGCCTACGAGCAGTACTTC. Amino acid sequence: CASSQVERAYEQYF. The rearrangement joins TRBV16 to TRBJ2-7, with no clear D. CDR1 KGHSY and CDR2 FQNENV come from the germline V gene. The CDR3 loop spans 14 amino acids. Trimming stripped 2 bases from V and 2 bases from J, with 10 bases between.

The chain uses TRBV9 and TRBJ2-1; TRBD2 aligns across 14 bases. The CDR3 totals 16 residues. The V gene end was trimmed by 4 bases and the J gene end by 8 bases; junction bases not matched to a gene: 8. CDR1 and CDR2 from the germline V gene are SGDLS and YYNGEE. The DNA for the CDR3 is TGTGCCAGCAGCTCAAGGACTAGCGGGGGGTGGGATGAGCAGTTCTTC. The encoded protein is CASSSRTSGGWDEQFF.

This clonotype was recorded many times. The V gene is TRBV20-1, the J gene TRBJ2-7, with TRBD2 identical over 8 bases. V shed 3 bases and J 2 bases; nucleotides not matched to a gene: 3. CDR3 length: 13 residues. Germline CDR1 DFQATT, CDR2 SNEGSKA (reference sequence). The CDR3 region has the DNA TGCAGTGCTAGGGACGGGAGGGCCTACGAGCAGTACTTC. This sequence encodes CSARDGRAYEQYF.

The CDR3 nucleotides are TGTGCCAGCAGCGCACCGGCCCTGGGGACCCAGTACTTC. Protein: CASSAPALGTQYF. The V gene is TRBV7-2, the J gene TRBJ2-5; D gene unclear. V dropped 5 bases and J dropped 7 bases, with 14 bases sitting between them. The CDR3 contains 13 residues. Germline values: CDR1 SGHTA, CDR2 FQGNSA.

Only a few counts were recorded for this clonotype. The V gene is TRBV7-2, the J gene TRBJ2-1; 10 bases match TRBD1. Per the germline V gene, CDR1 is SGHTA and CDR2 is FQGNSA. The V and J ends lost 5 bases and 10 bases, in that order; junction bases with no gene match: 8. This CDR3 contains 14 residues. CDR3 protein: CASSPRDRGGEQFF. The CDR3 nucleotides read TGTGCCAGCAGCCCCCGGGACAGGGGCGGCGAGCAGTTCTTC.